The rows below give T cell receptor beta chains drawn from one sample of a study of T-cell reconstitution after alpha-beta-depleted transplantation in children. TCRdb reanalysed the PCR reads using MiXCR and keeps one entry per CDR3 protein. Of 330,000 or so distinct CDR3 sequences listed, 7.5% to 9% are singletons. Sequenced material: peripheral blood, taken 360 days after TCRalphabeta/CD19-depleted stem cell transplant. Receptors originate from a female patient between 2 and 10 years old who had a stem cell transplant for Fanconi anemia, so the T cells may come from the graft donor. Each CDR3 is given with its conserved first and last residue.

J gene: TRBJ2-1
V gene: TRBV12-3/TRBV12-4
CDR3 protein: CASSLGAQRERQFF

J gene: TRBJ1-2
V gene: TRBV20-1
CDR3 protein: CRPWGGSSNYGYTF

J gene: TRBJ2-7
V gene: TRBV20-1
CDR3 protein: CSASGGTGLYEQYF

J gene: TRBJ1-1
V gene: TRBV12-5
CDR3 protein: CASGLVLGQKDTEAFF

J gene: TRBJ1-1
V gene: TRBV5-6
CDR3 protein: CASSVVGARDTEAFF

J gene: TRBJ1-2
V gene: TRBV18
CDR3 protein: CASSPRGLDGYTF

J gene: TRBJ2-7
V gene: TRBV7-9
CDR3 protein: CASSSRRAHYEQYF

J gene: TRBJ2-1
V gene: TRBV9
CDR3 protein: CASSVAQGEQFF

J gene: TRBJ1-1
V gene: TRBV6-1
CDR3 protein: CASSERRGNTEAFF

J gene: TRBJ2-2
V gene: TRBV7-6
CDR3 protein: CASSFVAIGANTGELFF

J gene: TRBJ1-1
V gene: TRBV6-1
CDR3 protein: CASSEKVWTAMNTEAFF

J gene: TRBJ2-3
V gene: TRBV6-4
CDR3 protein: CASSDGTTDTQYF

J gene: TRBJ2-7
V gene: TRBV5-4
CDR3 protein: CASSLSPATGYEQYF

J gene: TRBJ1-3
V gene: TRBV3-1
CDR3 protein: CASSLHSGSGNTIYF

J gene: TRBJ2-2
V gene: TRBV29-1
CDR3 protein: CSVGQGHSPITGELFF

J gene: TRBJ2-4
V gene: TRBV19
CDR3 protein: CASSIWGQNIQYF

J gene: TRBJ2-3
V gene: TRBV10-3
CDR3 protein: CAISEARGNTDTQYF

J gene: TRBJ1-5
V gene: TRBV20-1
CDR3 protein: CSARAAENQPQHF

J gene: TRBJ2-3
V gene: TRBV7-3
CDR3 protein: CASSLNPSPGTQYF

J gene: TRBJ2-5
V gene: TRBV29-1
CDR3 protein: CSVTGGRETQYF

J gene: TRBJ2-5
V gene: TRBV7-2
CDR3 protein: CASSLAGWGETQYF

J gene: TRBJ2-5
V gene: TRBV3-1
CDR3 protein: CASSPNGPKETQYF

J gene: TRBJ2-5
V gene: TRBV28
CDR3 protein: CASSLATSVGGTQYF

J gene: TRBJ2-7
V gene: TRBV7-2
CDR3 protein: CASSPRGGSPYEQYF

J gene: TRBJ2-7
V gene: TRBV14
CDR3 protein: CASSQDFGGRSYEQYF

J gene: TRBJ1-2
V gene: TRBV12-3/TRBV12-4
CDR3 protein: CASQATGGMNYGYTF

J gene: TRBJ2-4
V gene: TRBV28
CDR3 protein: CASSPEEVVGNIQYF

J gene: TRBJ2-7
V gene: TRBV7-9
CDR3 protein: CASSSGVSYEQYF

J gene: TRBJ2-5
V gene: TRBV20-1
CDR3 protein: CSARDGQETQYF

J gene: TRBJ2-3
V gene: TRBV28
CDR3 protein: CASSPFLASAQYF

J gene: TRBJ1-3
V gene: TRBV4-2
CDR3 protein: CASSQYFTGGAGNTIYF

J gene: TRBJ2-3
V gene: TRBV20-1
CDR3 protein: CSASPGTRHPDTQYF

J gene: TRBJ2-6
V gene: TRBV12-3/TRBV12-4
CDR3 protein: CASTRTISGANVLTF

J gene: TRBJ2-7
V gene: TRBV20-1
CDR3 protein: CSAGQDPYEQYF

J gene: TRBJ1-2
V gene: TRBV19
CDR3 protein: CASSIIQRRNGYTF

J gene: TRBJ1-3
V gene: TRBV25-1
CDR3 protein: CASSGQQGRGNTIYF

J gene: TRBJ1-5
V gene: TRBV4-2
CDR3 protein: CASSQANQPQHF